The present TCR beta chain was sequenced within a study of blood T cell repertoires in COVID-19. TCRdb keeps only in-frame clones here, not all; method: immunoSEQ multiplex PCR. The sample shows 200,000 to 300,000 clones, approximately 86% of them seen only once. This clone was counted between two and nine times. Sample: peripheral blood. This TCR was recovered from a human donor in a cohort sampled during active COVID-19.

Here the CDR3 DNA reads TGTGCCAGCAAGACTAGTCGGGGGTTTGGTTACACCGGGGAGCTGTTTTTT. Translation: CASKTSRGFGYTGELFF. The chain recombines TRBV28 with TRBJ2-2; D may be TRBD2 (6 bases). CDR3 length: 17 residues. V lost 7 bases and J 3 bases, leaving 21 bases between the germline ends. The germline CDR1 and CDR2 sequences are MDHEN and SYDVKM.